Listed below are T cell receptor beta chains from one sample, sequenced in a study of beta chain features in type 1 diabetes. Method: immunoSEQ multiplex PCR; TCRdb's copy keeps in-frame clones and lacks some. The sample lists 200,000 to 300,000 clones, 68% occurring once. The specimen sequenced was naive CD4+ T cells from blood. The receptors were gathered from a man aged 25 to 40 in good health. Each CDR3 is given with its conserved first and last residue. The D gene is left open where the match is weak. Some rows have no size entry. The others give once, few or many, or a class for an expanded clone.

j_call d_call v_call cdr3_length clone_size cdr3_aa cdr3_nt
TRBJ2-3 . TRBV9 16 . CASSDGGGHQTDTQYF TGTGCCAGCAGCGACGGTGGGGGCCATCAGACAGATACGCAGTATTTT
TRBJ2-7 TRBD2 TRBV29-1 12 . CSALSGSYEQYF TGCAGCGCTCTCAGCGGGAGCTACGAGCAGTACTTC
TRBJ2-5 . TRBV6-5 15 . CASSYSIIAPETQYF TGTGCCAGCAGTTACTCGATAATCGCTCCGGAGACCCAGTACTTC
TRBJ2-5 . TRBV30 12 . CAWTSGQETQYF TGTGCCTGGACATCGGGCCAAGAGACCCAGTACTTC
TRBJ2-2 . TRBV7-9 13 . CASSVGNTGELFF TGTGCCAGCAGCGTGGGGAACACCGGGGAGCTGTTTTTT
TRBJ2-5 . TRBV11-2 15 . CASSPRPARDETQYF TGTGCCAGCAGCCCCCGCCCGGCCAGGGATGAGACCCAGTACTTC
TRBJ2-7 TRBD2 TRBV9 14 . CASSVSGGTYEQYF TGTGCCAGCAGCGTTTCGGGAGGGACCTACGAGCAGTACTTC
TRBJ2-5 . TRBV28 13 . CASSSRGQETQYF TGTGCCAGCAGTTCAAGGGGCCAAGAGACCCAGTACTTC
TRBJ2-7 . TRBV29-1 13 . CSVSPRESYEQYF TGCAGCGTTTCTCCCAGGGAGTCCTACGAGCAGTACTTC
TRBJ2-3 TRBD2 TRBV23-1 17 once CARGKTRTSINPDTQYF TGCGCCAGGGGAAAAACCAGGACTAGCATCAACCCAGATACGCAGTATTTT
TRBJ2-1 TRBD2 TRBV7-2 15 . CASSFRAGTINEQFF TGTGCCAGCAGCTTTCGAGCGGGAACAATTAATGAGCAGTTCTTC
TRBJ2-7 . TRBV29-1 12 . CSVEGSSYEQYF TGCAGCGTTGAGGGCAGCTCCTACGAGCAGTACTTC
TRBJ2-2 TRBD2 TRBV9 14 . CASSVGGTTGELFF TGTGCCAGCAGCGTCGGGGGGACCACCGGGGAGCTGTTTTTT
TRBJ2-5 . TRBV7-2 15 . CASSLGGTRLETQYF TGTGCCAGCAGCTTAGGAGGGACACGGTTAGAGACCCAGTACTTC
TRBJ2-7 . TRBV30 15 . CAWRGLPLDAYEQYF TGTGCCTGGAGGGGACTCCCCCTAGACGCCTACGAGCAGTACTTC